This T cell receptor beta chain is from a study of shared clonotypes between healthy human individuals. Study-wide points: Naive CD4 clonotypes overlapped across a handful of donors at about 5%.

V gave up 8 bases and J gave up 3 bases, with 10 bases separating them. The length of the CDR3 is 13 residues. CDR1 is MDHEN, CDR2 SYDVKM, per germline. This clone has just a few counts. Its matching antigen is unknown. Memory CD4+ cells were the fraction left after CD45RA+ naive selection. Tens of thousands of T cell genomes, or roughly 180 ng DNA, went into the sorted-subset replicate PCRs. Generated by immunoSEQ multiplex PCR, the TCRdb table keeps only in-frame clones and is missing some. The sample contains 2 million to 2.5 million clones, around 93% of which appear only once. V gene TRBV28 combines with J gene TRBJ2-2, with D possibly TRBD1 on 5 matching bases. The clonotype comes from a man younger than 35 in good health. Some clones in this sample may be carry-over from other donors' samples. The sequenced material came from naive CD4+ T cells from PBMCs. Sample subset: CD45RA+ positively selected. CDR3 DNA sequence: TGTGCCAGCGTCCGGACATACACCGGGGAGCTGTTTTTT. This codes for CASVRTYTGELFF.